Listed below are T cell receptor beta chains from one sample, sequenced in a study of glioma-infiltrating T cells after dendritic cell vaccination. Data came from immunoSEQ multiplex PCR; TCRdb stores just in-frame clones and leaves some out. Among approximately 50,000 clones, around 85% were seen once, and the ten largest hold roughly 8.5%. This sample comprised blood, obtained after dendritic cell vaccination. The receptors shown here come from a human donor with glioblastoma. The CDR3 runs from the conserved cysteine through the conserved F or W. The D gene is left open where the match is weak. The size entry is marked missing in some rows and otherwise reads once, few, many or a size class.

-	-	TRBJ1-1	TRBV5-4	TGTGCCAGCAGCTTTGCAGGAGGCTTCACTGAAGCTTTCTTT	CASSFAGGFTEAFF
TRBD2	-	TRBJ2-7	TRBV28	TGTGCCAGCAGTTTACCCGGGGGGGCCGGAACGCTCCTTTACGAGCAGTACTTC	CASSLPGGAGTLLYEQYF
-	few	TRBJ2-6	TRBV19	TGTGCCAGTAGTAACTACTACTCTGGGGCCAACGTCCTGACTTTC	CASSNYYSGANVLTF
-	-	TRBJ1-2	TRBV25-1	TGTGCCAGCAGACTATTACACCAGGGGATAAGGCTCTTCTATGGCTACACCTTC	CASRLLHQGIRLFYGYTF
TRBD1	-	TRBJ2-7	TRBV5-1	TGCGCCAGCAGCATGGGACAGGATTACTACGAGCAGTACTTC	CASSMGQDYYEQYF
-	-	TRBJ2-1	TRBV30	TGTGCCTGGAGTGTACGGTTAGGGGATGAGCAGTTCTTC	CAWSVRLGDEQFF
-	-	TRBJ2-1	TRBV5-5	TGTGCCAGCAGCTTTGAGTGGCGGGGAACCTCCTACAATGAGCAGTTCTTC	CASSFEWRGTSYNEQFF
-	-	TRBJ1-5	TRBV7-2	TGTGCCAGCAGCCTCGTGGTAGGGGTTAGCAATCAGCCCCAGCATTTT	CASSLVVGVSNQPQHF
-	-	TRBJ2-7	TRBV10-2	TGCGCCAGCAACCGGGACAACTACGAGCAGTACTTC	CASNRDNYEQYF
-	-	TRBJ2-2	TRBV10-3	TGTGCCATCAGTGAAACAGAAAATACGAACACCGGGGAGCTGTTTTTT	CAISETENTNTGELFF
TRBD1	-	TRBJ1-4	TRBV13	TGTGCCAGCAGCAGAGGACAGGGCCAGAGGGAAAAACTGTTTTTT	CASSRGQGQREKLFF
-	-	TRBJ1-1	TRBV2	TGTGCCAGCCAAGGGGGTAGGAGGAACACTGAAGCTTTCTTT	CASQGGRRNTEAFF
TRBD1	-	TRBJ1-2	TRBV7-2	TGTGCCAGCAGCTTACGGGGACAGGGCCTTGGCTACACCTTC	CASSLRGQGLGYTF
TRBD1	-	TRBJ2-3	TRBV7-9	TGTGCCAGCAGCTCGACAGGGTCTAGCACAGATACGCAGTATTTT	CASSSTGSSTDTQYF
-	-	TRBJ1-2	TRBV23-1	TGCGCCAGCCGCTTCTGTACAGGGAACGGCTATGGCTACACCTTC	CASRFCTGNGYGYTF
TRBD1	-	TRBJ1-2	TRBV30	TGTGCCTGGGCCGACAGGGCATTCAATGGCTACACCTTC	CAWADRAFNGYTF
TRBD2	-	TRBJ2-1	TRBV10-3	TGTGCCATCAGCCTCGCGGGGAGCGGGGTTTCCTACAATGAGCAGTTCTTC	CAISLAGSGVSYNEQFF
TRBD2	-	TRBJ2-7	TRBV4-1	TGCGCCAGCAGCCAGACCCGGGACTACAGTTACGAGCAGTACTTC	CASSQTRDYSYEQYF
-	-	TRBJ1-1	TRBV30	TGTGCCAGGGGGGGTCGCACTGAAGCTTTCTTT	CARGGRTEAFF
-	-	TRBJ1-5	TRBV27	TGTGCCAGCAGTTTATCAGGGGACAATCAGCCCCAGCATTTT	CASSLSGDNQPQHF
TRBD1	-	TRBJ2-7	TRBV6-6	TGTGCCAGCAGTAACCGGGACAGCTCCTACGAGCAGTACTTC	CASSNRDSSYEQYF
-	-	TRBJ1-5	TRBV28	TGTGCCAGCAGTCCCCCTTATCAGCCCCAGCATTTT	CASSPPYQPQHF
-	once	TRBJ1-5	TRBV6-6	TGTGCCAGCAGTCCGGCGGGGAGCAATCAGCCCCAGCATTTT	CASSPAGSNQPQHF
-	-	TRBJ2-1	TRBV6-6	TGTGCCAGCAGTTACTCGGCCGGGGGCAATGAGCAGTTCTTC	CASSYSAGGNEQFF
-	once	TRBJ2-2	TRBV2	TGTGCCAGCAGTGAACGTGGGCCATCCACCGGGGAGCTGTTTTTT	CASSERGPSTGELFF
TRBD1	-	TRBJ1-3	TRBV2	TGTGCCAGCAGTCAGACAGGGGAAAGCTCTGGAAACACCATATATTTT	CASSQTGESSGNTIYF
-	-	TRBJ1-1	TRBV6-6	TGTGCCAGCAGTTACGGGGCGCGGAACGCTGAAGCTTTCTTT	CASSYGARNAEAFF